This TCR beta chain was recorded in a study of T cell responses to AZD1222 COVID-19 vaccine. Concerning this clone itself: Antigen: not known.

The CDR3 is made up of 16 amino acids. Study observations and caveats: The study reported that nearly half of spike-specific TCRs target unmutated variant regions. Without day 14 samples, only post-peak T cell repertoires were studied. Seropositivity was recorded at baseline in only 6 or 7 AZD1222 recipients.

Sequenced by immunoSEQ multiplex PCR; TCRdb stores in-frame clones only, minus some. The top ten hold roughly 3% of the sample, which has about 140,000 clones, 88% seen once. The receptor's source is an adult in good health. Material: peripheral blood, obtained on day 0 of AZD1222 vaccination. This sequence joins TRBV21-1 and TRBJ1-2. TRBV21-1 counts as a pseudogene. CDR3 amino acids: CASSQTGGHLRRGYTF. CDR3 bases: TGTGCCAGCAGCCAAACTGGGGGGCACCTCCGTCGGGGCTACACCTTC.